The TCR beta chain under discussion was sequenced for a study of human T cells and chemical hapten exposure. Study summary: In the approximately 24-week study, patients were dosed weekly with diphenylcyclopropenone on the scalp throughout.

This clonotype showed up just a few times. Trimming took 1 base from V and 10 from J; bases not matched to a gene: 8. There are 14 residues in the CDR3. Looked up from germline, CDR1 is DFQATT and CDR2 is SNEGSKA (reference sequence). In the authors' workflow: Sequenced samples showed a median of around 100,000 TCRs each, with counts running from approximately 21,000 to 630,000. TCRdb recomputed calls from the RACE reads with MiXCR, one row per CDR3 protein. TCRdb, not the original authors, processed these V and J calls. The table includes 240,000 or so distinct CDR3 sequences, about 8.6% detected once. Time point specified: pre-sensitization, week 0. Regarding treatment: therapeutic diphenylcyclopropenone sensitization with weekly scalp DPC. Total RNA came from unfractionated whole blood.

V usage is TRBV20-1 and J usage is TRBJ2-1; 9 bases align to TRBD2. The TCR originated in a woman in her forties with alopecia areata. Some clones in this sample may be carry-over from other donors' samples. The sequenced sample was whole blood, obtained in connection with sensitization to the hapten diphenylcyclopropenone (DPC). CDR3 DNA: TGCAGTGCTAGAGTAGCGGGAGTGGTTTACGAGCAGTTCTTC. This encodes CSARVAGVVYEQFF.